A selection of T cell receptor beta chains follows, all from one sample in a study of blood T cell repertoires in COVID-19. Profiled with immunoSEQ multiplex PCR; TCRdb holds only in-frame clones, not every one. The sample lists approximately 40,000 clones; roughly nine tenths were seen once. Material for sequencing was peripheral blood. These receptors came from a human donor in a cohort sampled during active COVID-19. Both conserved end residues are part of each CDR3. D genes are given only for firm matches. Clone size appears in some rows only: once, few, many, or a class for an expanded clone.

TRBV5-4,-,-,TRBJ1-1,TGTGCCAGCAGCTATCAGGGGAAGGGGAACACTGAAGCTTTCTTT,CASSYQGKGNTEAFF
TRBV5-4,TRBD1,-,TRBJ2-7,TGTGCCAGCAGCTTCCCTTCGGGGGACAGGCCTTCCTACGAGCAGTACTTC,CASSFPSGDRPSYEQYF
TRBV7-8,-,-,TRBJ1-2,TGTGCCAGCAGCTTAGGCACAGGGTCCGGCTATGGCTACACCTTC,CASSLGTGSGYGYTF
TRBV10-3,TRBD1,-,TRBJ2-3,TGTGCCATCAGTAAAGGGACAGGGGAGACAGATACGCAGTATTTT,CAISKGTGETDTQYF
TRBV9,-,-,TRBJ2-3,TGTGCCAGCAGCGTGTGGGGGGAGCTCACAGATACGCAGTATTTT,CASSVWGELTDTQYF
TRBV5-6,TRBD2,-,TRBJ2-1,TGTGCCAGCAGCTTTCGGGCTAGCGGGGGTAGAAACGACAATGAGCAGTTCTTC,CASSFRASGGRNDNEQFF
TRBV6-5,TRBD1,once,TRBJ1-2,TGTGCCAGCAGCCCGCGGGACAGACCTAACTATGGCTACACCTTC,CASSPRDRPNYGYTF
TRBV7-2,TRBD1,-,TRBJ1-2,TGTGCCAGCAGCTCTTACAGGGGTGGCTACACCTTC,CASSSYRGGYTF
TRBV5-1,TRBD2,-,TRBJ2-1,TGCGCCAGCAGCTTGGGGGGACTAGCGGGACACAATGAGCAGTTCTTC,CASSLGGLAGHNEQFF
TRBV7-2,-,-,TRBJ2-7,TGTGCCAGCAGCCCCGCCTACGAGCAGTACTTC,CASSPAYEQYF
TRBV28,TRBD1,-,TRBJ1-1,TGTGCCAGCAGCTCTCCCAGAACAGGGGGAGACACTGAAGCTTTCTTT,CASSSPRTGGDTEAFF
TRBV29-1,-,-,TRBJ2-7,TGCAGCGTTGAATACTCCTACGAGCAGTACTTC,CSVEYSYEQYF
TRBV6-6,TRBD2,-,TRBJ2-3,TGTGCCAGCAGTCCCCGATCGGTGGGGACTAGCGGGAGAAGTTTCAATACGCAGTATTTT,CASSPRSVGTSGRSFNTQYF
TRBV7-3,-,-,TRBJ2-1,TGTGCCAGCAGCCCTACTCTTGCGAGGGAGCAGTTCTTC,CASSPTLAREQFF
TRBV3-1/TRBV3-2,-,-,TRBJ2-2,TGTGCCAGCAGCCAAGTGGGGGGTACCGGGGAGCTGTTTTTT,CASSQVGGTGELFF